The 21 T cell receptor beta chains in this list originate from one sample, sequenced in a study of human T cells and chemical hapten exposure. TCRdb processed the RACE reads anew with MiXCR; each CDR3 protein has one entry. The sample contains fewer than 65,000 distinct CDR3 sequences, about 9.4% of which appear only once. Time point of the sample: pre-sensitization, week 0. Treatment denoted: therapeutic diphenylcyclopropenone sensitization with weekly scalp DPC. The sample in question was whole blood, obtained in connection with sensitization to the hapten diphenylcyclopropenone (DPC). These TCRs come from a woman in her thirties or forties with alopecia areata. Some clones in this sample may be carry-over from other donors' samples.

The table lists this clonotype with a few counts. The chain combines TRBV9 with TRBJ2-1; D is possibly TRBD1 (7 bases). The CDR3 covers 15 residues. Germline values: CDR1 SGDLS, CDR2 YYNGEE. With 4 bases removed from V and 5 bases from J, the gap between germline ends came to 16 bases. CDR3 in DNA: TGTGCCAGCAGCCCGGGAGACAGGGTTCACAATGAGCAGTTCTTC. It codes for CASSPGDRVHNEQFF.

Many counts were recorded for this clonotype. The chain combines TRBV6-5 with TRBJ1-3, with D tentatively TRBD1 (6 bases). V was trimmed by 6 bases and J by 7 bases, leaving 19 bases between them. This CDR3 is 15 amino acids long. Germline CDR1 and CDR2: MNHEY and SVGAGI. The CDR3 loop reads CASRALNRAVNTIYF. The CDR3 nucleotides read TGTGCCAGCAGGGCCTTGAACAGGGCTGTCAACACCATATATTTT.

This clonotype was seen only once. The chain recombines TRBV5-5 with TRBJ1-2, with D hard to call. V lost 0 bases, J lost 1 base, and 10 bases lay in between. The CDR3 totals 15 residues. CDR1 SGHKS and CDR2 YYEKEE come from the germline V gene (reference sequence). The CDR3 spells CASSLGHLDNYGYTF. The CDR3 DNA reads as TGTGCCAGCAGCTTGGGCCACCTCGATAACTATGGCTACACCTTC. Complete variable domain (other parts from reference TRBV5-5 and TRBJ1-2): DAGVTQSPTHLIKTRGQQVTLRCSPISGHKSVSWYQQVLGQGPQFIFQYYEKEERGRGNFPDRFSARQFPNYSSELNVNALLLGDSALYLCASSLGHLDNYGYTFGSGTRLTVV.

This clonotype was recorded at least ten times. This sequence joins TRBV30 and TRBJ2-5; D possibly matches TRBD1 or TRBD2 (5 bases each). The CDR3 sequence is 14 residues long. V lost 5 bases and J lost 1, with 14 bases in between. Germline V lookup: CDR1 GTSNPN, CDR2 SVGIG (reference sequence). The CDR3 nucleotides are TGTGCCTGGGGCTATGGGGGAACCCAAGAGACCCAGTACTTC. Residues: CAWGYGGTQETQYF.

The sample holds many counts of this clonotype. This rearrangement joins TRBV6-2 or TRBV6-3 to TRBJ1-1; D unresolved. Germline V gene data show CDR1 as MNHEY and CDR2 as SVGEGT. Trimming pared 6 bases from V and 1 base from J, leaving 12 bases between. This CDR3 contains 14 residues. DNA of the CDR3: TGTGCCAGCAGGAGCCCGGGGAAGAACACTGAAGCTTTCTTT. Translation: CASRSPGKNTEAFF.

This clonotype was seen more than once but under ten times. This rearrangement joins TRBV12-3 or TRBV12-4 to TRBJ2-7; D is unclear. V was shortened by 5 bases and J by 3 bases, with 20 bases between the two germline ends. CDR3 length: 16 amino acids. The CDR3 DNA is TGTGCCAGCAGTCTCCCCCTGAGCAGGTACATCTACGAGCAGTACTTC. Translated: CASSLPLSRYIYEQYF.

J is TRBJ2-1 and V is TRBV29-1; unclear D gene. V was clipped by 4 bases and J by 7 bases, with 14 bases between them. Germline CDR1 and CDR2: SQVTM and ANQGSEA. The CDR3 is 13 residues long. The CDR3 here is CSVVELARNEQFF. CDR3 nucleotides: TGCAGCGTTGTGGAGCTGGCTCGGAATGAGCAGTTCTTC.

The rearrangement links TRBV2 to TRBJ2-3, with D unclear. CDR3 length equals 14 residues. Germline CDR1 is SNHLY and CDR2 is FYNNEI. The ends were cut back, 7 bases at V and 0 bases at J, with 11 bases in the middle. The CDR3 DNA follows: TGTGCCAGCACGTTCCTACGAAGCACAGATACGCAGTATTTT. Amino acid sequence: CASTFLRSTDTQYF.

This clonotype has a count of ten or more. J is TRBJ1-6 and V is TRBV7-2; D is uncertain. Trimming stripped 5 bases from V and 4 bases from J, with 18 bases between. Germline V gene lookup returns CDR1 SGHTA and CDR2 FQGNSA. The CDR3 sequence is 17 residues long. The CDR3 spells CASSPAGSSWYNSPLHF. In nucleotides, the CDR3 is TGTGCCAGCAGCCCAGCGGGCAGTAGTTGGTATAATTCACCCCTCCACTTT.

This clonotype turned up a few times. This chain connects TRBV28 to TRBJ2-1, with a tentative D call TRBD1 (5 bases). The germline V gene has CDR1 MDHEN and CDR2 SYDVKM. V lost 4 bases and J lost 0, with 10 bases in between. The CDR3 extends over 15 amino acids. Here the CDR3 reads CASSSSTDSYNEQFF. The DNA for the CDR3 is TGTGCCAGCAGTTCCTCGACAGACTCCTACAATGAGCAGTTCTTC. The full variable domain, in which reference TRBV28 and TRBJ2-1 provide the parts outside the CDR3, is DVKVTQSSRYLVKRTGEKVFLECVQDMDHENMFWYRQDPGLGLRLIYFSYDVKMKEKGDIPEGYSVSREKKERFSLILESASTNQTSMYLCASSSSTDSYNEQFFGPGTRLTVL.

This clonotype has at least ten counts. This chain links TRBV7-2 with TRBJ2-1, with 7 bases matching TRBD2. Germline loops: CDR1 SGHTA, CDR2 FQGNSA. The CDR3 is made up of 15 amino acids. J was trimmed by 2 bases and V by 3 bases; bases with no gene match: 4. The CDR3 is CASSLASGAYNEQFF. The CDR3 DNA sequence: TGTGCCAGCAGCTTGGCTAGCGGTGCCTACAATGAGCAGTTCTTC.

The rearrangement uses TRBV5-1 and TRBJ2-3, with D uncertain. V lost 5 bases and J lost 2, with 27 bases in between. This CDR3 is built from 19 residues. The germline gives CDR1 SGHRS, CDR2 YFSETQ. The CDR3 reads CASSRRVVRIPPNTDTQYF. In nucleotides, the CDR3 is TGCGCCAGCAGTCGCAGAGTAGTCAGAATACCGCCAAACACAGATACGCAGTATTTT.

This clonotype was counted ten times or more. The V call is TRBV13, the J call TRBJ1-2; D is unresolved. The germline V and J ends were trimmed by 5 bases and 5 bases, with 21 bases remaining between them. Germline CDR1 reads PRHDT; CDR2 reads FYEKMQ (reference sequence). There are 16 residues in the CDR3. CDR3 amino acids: CASSPQQEQNLYGYTF. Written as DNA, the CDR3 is TGTGCCAGCAGCCCACAGCAAGAGCAAAATTTGTATGGCTACACCTTC.

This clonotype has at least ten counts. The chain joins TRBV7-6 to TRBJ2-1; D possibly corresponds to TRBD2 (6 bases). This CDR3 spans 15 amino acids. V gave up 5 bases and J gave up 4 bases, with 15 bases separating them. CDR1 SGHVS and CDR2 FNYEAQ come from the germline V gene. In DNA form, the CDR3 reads TGTGCCAGCAGCCCACTTGCGGGGTCTTACAATGAGCAGTTCTTC. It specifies CASSPLAGSYNEQFF.

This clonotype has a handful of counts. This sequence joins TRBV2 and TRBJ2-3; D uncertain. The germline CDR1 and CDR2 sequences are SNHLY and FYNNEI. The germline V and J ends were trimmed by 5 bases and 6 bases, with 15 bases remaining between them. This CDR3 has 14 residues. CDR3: CASSPRALPDTQYF. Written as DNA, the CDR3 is TGTGCCAGCAGTCCCCGGGCCCTCCCGGATACGCAGTATTTT.

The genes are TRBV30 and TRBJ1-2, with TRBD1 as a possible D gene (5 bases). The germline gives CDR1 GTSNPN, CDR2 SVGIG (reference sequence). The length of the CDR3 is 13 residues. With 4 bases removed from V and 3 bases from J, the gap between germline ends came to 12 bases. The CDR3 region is CAWTGSRDYGYTF. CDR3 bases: TGTGCCTGGACAGGGAGCCGTGACTATGGCTACACCTTC.

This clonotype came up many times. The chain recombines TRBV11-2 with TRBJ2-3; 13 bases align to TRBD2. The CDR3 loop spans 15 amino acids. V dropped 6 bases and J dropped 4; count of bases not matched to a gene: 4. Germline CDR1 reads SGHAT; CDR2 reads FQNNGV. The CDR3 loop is CASRLLAGGPDTQYF. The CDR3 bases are TGTGCCAGCAGACTACTAGCGGGGGGGCCAGATACGCAGTATTTT.

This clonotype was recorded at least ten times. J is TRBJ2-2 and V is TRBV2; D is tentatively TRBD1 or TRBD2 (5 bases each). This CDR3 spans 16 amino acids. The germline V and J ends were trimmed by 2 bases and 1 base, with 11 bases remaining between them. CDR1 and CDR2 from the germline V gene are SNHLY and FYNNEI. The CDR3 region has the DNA TGTGCCAGCAGTGAACCGGGGCCCGGGAACACCGGGGAGCTGTTTTTT. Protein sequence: CASSEPGPGNTGELFF.

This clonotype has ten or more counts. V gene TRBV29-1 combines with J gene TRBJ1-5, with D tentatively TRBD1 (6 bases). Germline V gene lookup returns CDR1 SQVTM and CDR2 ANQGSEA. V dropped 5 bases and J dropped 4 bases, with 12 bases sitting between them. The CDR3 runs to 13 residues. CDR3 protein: CSVLGGFNQPQHF. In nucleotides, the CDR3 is TGCAGCGTTCTAGGGGGGTTTAATCAGCCCCAGCATTTT.

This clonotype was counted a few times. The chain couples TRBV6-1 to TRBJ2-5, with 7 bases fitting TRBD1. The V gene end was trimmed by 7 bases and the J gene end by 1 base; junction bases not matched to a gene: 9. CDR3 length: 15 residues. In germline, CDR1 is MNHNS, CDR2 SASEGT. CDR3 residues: CASTPTGTSQETQYF. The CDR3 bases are TGTGCCAGCACACCGACAGGGACATCCCAAGAGACCCAGTACTTC.

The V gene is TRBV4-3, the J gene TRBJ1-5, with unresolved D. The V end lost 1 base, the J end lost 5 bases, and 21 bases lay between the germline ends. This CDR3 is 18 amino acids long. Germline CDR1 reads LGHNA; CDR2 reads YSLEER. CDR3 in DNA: TGCGCCAGCAGCCAAGTATACCCGCCCAGTGCGAGGTATCAGCCCCAGCATTTT. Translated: CASSQVYPPSARYQPQHF.